Below are 14 T cell receptor beta chains sequenced from a single sample in a study of sequential checkpoint blockade in melanoma. The assay was immunoSEQ multiplex PCR, and TCRdb's table has in-frame clones only and misses some. The table records tens of thousands of clones, under 30% of them present only once. Noted treatment: randomized to nivolumab then ipilimumab (arm A) or the reverse (arm B). Sequenced material: tumor tissue (inferred from file names), taken from a patient given nivolumab and ipilimumab in sequence. The receptors originated from a human donor with melanoma.

The chain recombines TRBV11-3 with TRBJ2-3; tentative D call: TRBD1 (5 bases). The CDR3 is 16 residues long. Germline V gene lookup returns CDR1 SGHNT and CDR2 YENEEA. Trimming took 5 bases from V and 4 from J, leaving 19 bases between them. This chain's CDR3 is CASSRDSGIGADTQYF. The CDR3 bases are TGTGCCAGCAGCCGCGACTCAGGAATAGGGGCAGATACGCAGTATTTT.

This chain joins TRBV5-1 and TRBJ2-6; TRBD1 agrees at 8 bases. CDR3 length equals 17 residues. V shed 0 bases and J 2 bases; nucleotides not matched to a gene: 4. The V gene's germline CDR1 is SGHRS and CDR2 YFSETQ. CDR3 coding DNA: TGCGCCAGCAGCTTGGGACAGGGGAGGACTGGGGCCAACGTCCTGACTTTC. Its translation: CASSLGQGRTGANVLTF.

In its sample, this clone was seen a few times. The chain couples TRBV15 to TRBJ2-3, with TRBD2 matching over 9 bases. The V gene's germline CDR1 is LNHNV and CDR2 YYDKDF (reference sequence). This CDR3 spans 14 amino acids. Trimming took 2 bases from V and 7 from J; bases not matched to a gene: 4. The CDR3 DNA reads TGTGCCACCAGCAGACCGGGACTAGCAAATACGCAGTATTTT. Protein sequence: CATSRPGLANTQYF.

V and J are TRBV29-1 and TRBJ2-4, with D uncertain. Germline values: CDR1 SQVTM, CDR2 ANQGSEA. The CDR3 is 13 amino acids. Trimming took 4 bases from V and 1 from J, leaving 8 bases between them. The CDR3 sequence: CSVVDLAKNIQYF. The DNA for the CDR3 is TGCAGCGTTGTCGACCTGGCCAAAAACATTCAGTACTTC. Variable domain in full (rest from reference TRBV29-1 and TRBJ2-4): SAVISQKPSRDICQRGTSLTIQCQVDSQVTMMFWYRQQPGQSLTLIATANQGSEATYESGFVIDKFPISRPNLTFSTLTVSNMSPEDSSIYLCSVVDLAKNIQYFGAGTRLSVL.

This chain uses TRBV28 with TRBJ1-3; 7 bases are a match to TRBD1. The CDR3 spans 14 residues. V lost 6 bases to trimming and J lost 4 bases; unmatched junction nucleotides: 6. Germline assignment: CDR1 MDHEN and CDR2 SYDVKM. As DNA, the CDR3 is TGTGCCAGCAGACGGGACAGATGGGGAAACACCATATATTTT. This gives the protein CASRRDRWGNTIYF.

The chain carries TRBV6-8 and TRBJ1-4, with a tentative D call TRBD1 (6 bases). The V end lost 4 bases, the J end lost 8 bases, and 17 bases lay between the germline ends. The germline gives CDR1 MNHGY, CDR2 SAAAGT. There are 15 residues in the CDR3. As DNA, the CDR3 is TGTGCCAGCAGTTGGCAAAACAGGGTAGGGGAAAAACTGTTTTTT. It translates to CASSWQNRVGEKLFF.

The chain employs TRBV29-1 and TRBJ1-4, with no clear D. This CDR3 has 14 amino acids. Germline V gene data show CDR1 as SQVTM and CDR2 as ANQGSEA. The germline V and J ends were trimmed by 1 base and 8 bases, with 14 bases remaining between them. The CDR3 nucleotides read TGCAGCGTTGAAGGCCGAAAAGGTCACGAAAAACTGTTTTTT. Its translation: CSVEGRKGHEKLFF.

The J gene is TRBJ1-1, the V gene TRBV2; D is possibly TRBD1 (5 bases). Deletions cut 4 bases from V and 3 bases from J, with 33 bases between. This CDR3 is 21 amino acids long. Germline-derived CDR1 and CDR2 are SNHLY and FYNNEI. The CDR3 coding sequence is TGTGCCAGCAGTGTGGGGAATTCCAACCAGGGACGGAGTAGGGGTGACACTGAAGCTTTCTTT. Protein sequence: CASSVGNSNQGRSRGDTEAFF.

The chain couples TRBV19 to TRBJ1-1, with TRBD1 matching 7 bases. This CDR3 is built from 12 residues. Per the germline V gene, CDR1 is LNHDA and CDR2 is SQIVND (reference sequence). V trimming: 8 bases; J trimming: 1 base; junction bases outside the gene matches: 1. CDR3 in DNA: TGTGCCAGTCGGACAGGGAACACTGAAGCTTTCTTT. Encoded protein: CASRTGNTEAFF.

Points on this clone: At one of its ends the junction is not consistent with the germline gene, which may arise from a read error. This chain connects TRBV28 to TRBJ1-5, with a tentative D call TRBD1 (6 bases). The CDR3 consists of 15 residues. CDR1 is MDHEN, CDR2 SYDVKM, per germline. CDR3 sequence: CASSLGGQSTQPQHF. The DNA of the CDR3 is TGTGCCAGCAGTTTGGGGGGGCAAAGCACTCAGCCCCAGCATTTT.

This clone was counted a few times. This rearrangement joins TRBV11-3 to TRBJ2-7; perhaps TRBD1 as D (6 bases). The V end was cut by 5 bases, the J end by 2 bases, with 16 bases between. Germline V lookup: CDR1 SGHNT, CDR2 YENEEA. This CDR3 is built from 15 residues. The CDR3 is CASSLNGGWTYEQYF. The CDR3 DNA reads as TGTGCCAGCAGCCTAAATGGGGGCTGGACCTACGAGCAGTACTTC.

This clone appeared a few times. The chain couples TRBV18 to TRBJ1-1; no clear D gene. The germline V and J ends were trimmed by 3 bases and 1 base, with 3 bases remaining between them. CDR3 length equals 12 residues. CDR1 is KGHSH, CDR2 LQKENI, per germline. CDR3 coding DNA: TGTGCCAGCTCACCTCAGAACACTGAAGCTTTCTTT. Amino acids: CASSPQNTEAFF.

This clone appeared a few times. The J gene is TRBJ2-1, the V gene TRBV28, with D tentatively TRBD1 or TRBD2 (5 bases each). The CDR3 contains 16 residues. V was cut by 1 base and J by 4 bases, with 14 bases left in between. Germline V gene sequence: CDR1 MDHEN, CDR2 SYDVKM. CDR3 coding DNA: TGTGCCAGCAGTTTATTTCGGGGCGTCGGGTACAATGAGCAGTTCTTC. Amino acid sequence: CASSLFRGVGYNEQFF.

This rearrangement joins TRBV5-1 to TRBJ2-3; 7 bases align to TRBD1. The CDR3 loop spans 15 amino acids. Germline V gene lookup returns CDR1 SGHRS and CDR2 YFSETQ. V gave up 1 base and J gave up 5 bases; unmatched junction bases: 7. The CDR3 loop reads CASSLTGVVGDTQYF. DNA of the CDR3: TGCGCCAGCAGCTTGACAGGGGTTGTGGGAGATACGCAGTATTTT.